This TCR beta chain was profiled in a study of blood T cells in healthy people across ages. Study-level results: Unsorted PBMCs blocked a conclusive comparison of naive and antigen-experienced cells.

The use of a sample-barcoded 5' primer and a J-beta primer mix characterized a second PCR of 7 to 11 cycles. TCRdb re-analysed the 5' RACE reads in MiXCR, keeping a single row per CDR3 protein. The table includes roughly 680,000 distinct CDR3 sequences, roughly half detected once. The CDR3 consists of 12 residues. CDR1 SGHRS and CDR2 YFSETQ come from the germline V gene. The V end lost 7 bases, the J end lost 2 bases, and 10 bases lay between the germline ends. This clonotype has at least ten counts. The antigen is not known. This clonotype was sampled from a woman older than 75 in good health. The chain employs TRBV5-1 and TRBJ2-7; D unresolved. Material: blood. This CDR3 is CASRTVPYEQYF. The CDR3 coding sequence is TGCGCCAGCCGGACGGTCCCCTACGAGCAGTACTTC.